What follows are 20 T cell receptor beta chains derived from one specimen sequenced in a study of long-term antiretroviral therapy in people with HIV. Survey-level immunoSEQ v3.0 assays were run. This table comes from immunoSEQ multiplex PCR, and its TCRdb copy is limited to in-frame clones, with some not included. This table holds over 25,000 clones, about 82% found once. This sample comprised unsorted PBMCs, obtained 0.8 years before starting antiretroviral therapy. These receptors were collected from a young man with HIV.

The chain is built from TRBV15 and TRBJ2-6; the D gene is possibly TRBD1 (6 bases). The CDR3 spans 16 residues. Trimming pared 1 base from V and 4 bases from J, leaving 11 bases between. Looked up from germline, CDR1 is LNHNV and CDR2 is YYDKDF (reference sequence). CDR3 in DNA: TGTGCCACCAGCAGAGTTCAGGGGACAGGGGCCAACGTCCTGACTTTC. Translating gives CATSRVQGTGANVLTF.

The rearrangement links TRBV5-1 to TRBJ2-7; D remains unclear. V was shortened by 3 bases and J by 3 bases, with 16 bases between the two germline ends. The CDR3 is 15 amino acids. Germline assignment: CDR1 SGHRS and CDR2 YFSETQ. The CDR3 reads CASSWARTSGYEQYF. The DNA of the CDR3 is TGCGCCAGCAGCTGGGCACGGACCTCGGGCTACGAGCAGTACTTC.

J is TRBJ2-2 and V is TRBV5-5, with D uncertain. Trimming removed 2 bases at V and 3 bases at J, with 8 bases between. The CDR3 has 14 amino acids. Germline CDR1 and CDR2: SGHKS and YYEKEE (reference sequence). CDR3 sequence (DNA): TGTGCCAGCAGCTTAGACCTCTACACCGGGGAGCTGTTTTTT. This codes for CASSLDLYTGELFF.

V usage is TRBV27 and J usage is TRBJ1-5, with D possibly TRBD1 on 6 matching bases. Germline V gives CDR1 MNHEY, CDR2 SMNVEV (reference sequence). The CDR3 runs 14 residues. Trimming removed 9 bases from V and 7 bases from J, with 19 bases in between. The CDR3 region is CASSPLLGGQPQHF. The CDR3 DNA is TGTGCCAGTAGTCCCCTATTAGGGGGGCAGCCCCAGCATTTT.

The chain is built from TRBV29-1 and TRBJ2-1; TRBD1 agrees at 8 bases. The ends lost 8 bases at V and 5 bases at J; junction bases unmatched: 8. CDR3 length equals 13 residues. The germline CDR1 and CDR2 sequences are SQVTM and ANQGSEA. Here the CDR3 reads CSSPGQVNNEQFF. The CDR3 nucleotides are TGCAGCTCCCCGGGACAGGTAAACAATGAGCAGTTCTTC.

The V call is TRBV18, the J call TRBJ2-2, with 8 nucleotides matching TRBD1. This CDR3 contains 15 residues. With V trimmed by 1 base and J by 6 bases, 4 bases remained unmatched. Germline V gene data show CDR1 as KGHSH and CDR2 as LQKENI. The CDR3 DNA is TGTGCCAGCTCACCACGACAGGGGTTTGCCGGGGAGCTGTTTTTT. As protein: CASSPRQGFAGELFF. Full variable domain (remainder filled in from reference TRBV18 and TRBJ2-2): NAGVMQNPRHLVRRRGQEARLRCSPMKGHSHVYWYRQLPEEGLKFMVYLQKENIIDESGMPKERFSAEFPKEGPSILRIQQVVRGDSAAYFCASSPRQGFAGELFFGEGSRLTVL.

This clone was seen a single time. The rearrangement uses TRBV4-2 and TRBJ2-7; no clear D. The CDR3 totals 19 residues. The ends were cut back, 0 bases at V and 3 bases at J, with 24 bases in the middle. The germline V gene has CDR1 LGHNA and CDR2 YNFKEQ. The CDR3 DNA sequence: TGTGCCAGCAGCCAAGATTACCCCGGCAGGAGAATATACTACTACGAGCAGTACTTC. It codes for CASSQDYPGRRIYYYEQYF.

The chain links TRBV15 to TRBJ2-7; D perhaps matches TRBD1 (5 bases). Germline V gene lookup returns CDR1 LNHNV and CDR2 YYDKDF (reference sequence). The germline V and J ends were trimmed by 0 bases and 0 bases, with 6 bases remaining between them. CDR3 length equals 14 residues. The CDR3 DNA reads TGTGCCACCAGCAGAGATAGGGGCTCCTACGAGCAGTACTTC. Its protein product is CATSRDRGSYEQYF.

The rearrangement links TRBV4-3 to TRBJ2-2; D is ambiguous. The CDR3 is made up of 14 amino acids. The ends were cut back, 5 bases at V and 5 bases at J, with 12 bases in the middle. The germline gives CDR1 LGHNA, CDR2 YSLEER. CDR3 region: CASSALSGTGELFF. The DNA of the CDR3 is TGCGCCAGCAGCGCCCTTAGTGGAACCGGGGAGCTGTTTTTT.

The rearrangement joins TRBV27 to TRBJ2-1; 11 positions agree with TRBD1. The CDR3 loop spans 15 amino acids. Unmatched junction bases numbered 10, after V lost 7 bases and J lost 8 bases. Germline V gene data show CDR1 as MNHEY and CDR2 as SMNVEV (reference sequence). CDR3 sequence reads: CASNSGTGGRYEQFF. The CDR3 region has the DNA TGTGCCAGCAATTCCGGGACAGGGGGTAGGTATGAGCAGTTCTTC.

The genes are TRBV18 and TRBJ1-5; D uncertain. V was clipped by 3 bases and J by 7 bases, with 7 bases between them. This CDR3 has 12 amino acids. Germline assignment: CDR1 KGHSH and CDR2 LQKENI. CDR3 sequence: CASSPSGQPQHF. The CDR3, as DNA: TGTGCCAGCTCACCGTCAGGACAGCCCCAGCATTTT.

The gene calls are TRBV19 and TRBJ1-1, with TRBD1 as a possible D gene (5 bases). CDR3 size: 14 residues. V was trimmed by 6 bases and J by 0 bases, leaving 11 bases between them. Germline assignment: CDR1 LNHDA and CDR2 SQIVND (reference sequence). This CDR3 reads CASRGTAMNTEAFF. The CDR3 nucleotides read TGTGCCAGTAGGGGGACGGCAATGAACACTGAAGCTTTCTTT.

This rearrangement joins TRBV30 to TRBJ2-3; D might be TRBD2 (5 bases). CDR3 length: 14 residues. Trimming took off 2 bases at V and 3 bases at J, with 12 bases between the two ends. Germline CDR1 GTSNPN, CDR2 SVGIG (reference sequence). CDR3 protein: CAWSRPRVTDTQYF. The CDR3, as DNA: TGTGCCTGGAGTCGGCCGCGGGTAACAGATACGCAGTATTTT.

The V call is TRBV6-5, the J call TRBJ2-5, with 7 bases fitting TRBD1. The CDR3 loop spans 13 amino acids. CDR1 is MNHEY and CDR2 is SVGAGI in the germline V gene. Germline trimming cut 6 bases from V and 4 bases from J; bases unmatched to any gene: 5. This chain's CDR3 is CASSRQGRETQYF. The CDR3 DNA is TGTGCCAGCAGCCGACAGGGTCGAGAGACCCAGTACTTC.

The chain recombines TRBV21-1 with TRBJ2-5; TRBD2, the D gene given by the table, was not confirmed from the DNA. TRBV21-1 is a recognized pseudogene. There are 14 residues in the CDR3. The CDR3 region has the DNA TGTGCCAGCAGCAAAAGGCTGCCGAGGGTGACCCAGTACTTC. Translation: CASSKRLPRVTQYF.

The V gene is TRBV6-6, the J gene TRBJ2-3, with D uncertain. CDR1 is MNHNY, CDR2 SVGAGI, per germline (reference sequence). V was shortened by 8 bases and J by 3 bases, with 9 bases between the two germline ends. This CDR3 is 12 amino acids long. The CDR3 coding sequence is TGTGCCAGCTCTTTTCGGACAGATACGCAGTATTTT. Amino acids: CASSFRTDTQYF.

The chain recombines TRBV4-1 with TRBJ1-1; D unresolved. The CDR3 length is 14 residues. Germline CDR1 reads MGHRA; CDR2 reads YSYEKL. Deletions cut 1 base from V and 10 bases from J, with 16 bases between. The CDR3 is CASSQGSFGIVAFF. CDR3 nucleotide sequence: TGCGCCAGCAGCCAAGGGAGCTTTGGGATAGTAGCTTTCTTT.

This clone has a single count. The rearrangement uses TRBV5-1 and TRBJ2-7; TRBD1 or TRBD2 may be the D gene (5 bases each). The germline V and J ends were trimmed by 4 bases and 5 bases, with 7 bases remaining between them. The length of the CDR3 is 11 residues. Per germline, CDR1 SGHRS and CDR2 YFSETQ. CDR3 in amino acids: CASSGDHEQYF. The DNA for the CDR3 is TGCGCCAGCAGCGGGGACCACGAGCAGTACTTC.

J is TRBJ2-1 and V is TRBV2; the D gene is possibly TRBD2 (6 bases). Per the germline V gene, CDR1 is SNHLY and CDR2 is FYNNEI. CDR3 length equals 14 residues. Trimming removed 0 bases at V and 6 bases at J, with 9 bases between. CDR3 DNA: TGTGCCAGCAGTGAAGCCGGGGGAGGCAATGAGCAGTTCTTC. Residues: CASSEAGGGNEQFF.

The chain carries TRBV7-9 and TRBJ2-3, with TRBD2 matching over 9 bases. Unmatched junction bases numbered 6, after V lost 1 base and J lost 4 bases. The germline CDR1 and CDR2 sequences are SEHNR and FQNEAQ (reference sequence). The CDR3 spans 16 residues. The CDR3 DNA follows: TGTGCCAGCAGCTTAGGGCTAGCGGGACTCCCAGATACGCAGTATTTT. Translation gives CASSLGLAGLPDTQYF.